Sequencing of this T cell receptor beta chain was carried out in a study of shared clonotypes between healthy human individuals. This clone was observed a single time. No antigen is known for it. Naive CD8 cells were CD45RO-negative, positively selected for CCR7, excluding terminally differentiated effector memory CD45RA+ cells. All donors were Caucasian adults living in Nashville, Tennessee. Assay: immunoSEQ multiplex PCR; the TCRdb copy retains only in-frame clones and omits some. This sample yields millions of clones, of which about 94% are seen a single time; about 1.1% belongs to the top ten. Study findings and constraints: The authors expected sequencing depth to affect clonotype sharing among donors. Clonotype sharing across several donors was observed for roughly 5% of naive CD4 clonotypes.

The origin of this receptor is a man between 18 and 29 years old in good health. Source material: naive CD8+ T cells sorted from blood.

The CDR3 bases are TGTGCCAGCAGCTCGACCCCTCAGGGGGTAAATTCACCCCTCCACTTT. It translates to CASSSTPQGVNSPLHF. The V and J genes are TRBV9 and TRBJ1-6; 7 bases are a match to TRBD1. The ends lost 4 bases at V and 7 bases at J; junction bases unmatched: 11. CDR3 size: 16 residues. The V gene's germline CDR1 is SGDLS and CDR2 YYNGEE.